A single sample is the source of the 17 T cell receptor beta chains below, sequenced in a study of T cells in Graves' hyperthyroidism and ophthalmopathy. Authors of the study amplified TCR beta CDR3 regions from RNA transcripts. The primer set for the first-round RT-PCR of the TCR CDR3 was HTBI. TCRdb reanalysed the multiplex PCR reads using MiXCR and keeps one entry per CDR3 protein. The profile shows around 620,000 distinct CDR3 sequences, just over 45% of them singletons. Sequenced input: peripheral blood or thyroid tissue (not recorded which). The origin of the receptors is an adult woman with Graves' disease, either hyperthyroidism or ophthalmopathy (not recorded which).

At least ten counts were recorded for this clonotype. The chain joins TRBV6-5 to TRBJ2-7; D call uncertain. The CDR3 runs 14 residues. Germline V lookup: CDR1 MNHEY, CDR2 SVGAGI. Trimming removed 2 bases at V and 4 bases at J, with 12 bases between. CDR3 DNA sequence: TGTGCCAGCAGTTACATCGGCTCTTCATACGAGCAGTACTTC. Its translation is CASSYIGSSYEQYF.

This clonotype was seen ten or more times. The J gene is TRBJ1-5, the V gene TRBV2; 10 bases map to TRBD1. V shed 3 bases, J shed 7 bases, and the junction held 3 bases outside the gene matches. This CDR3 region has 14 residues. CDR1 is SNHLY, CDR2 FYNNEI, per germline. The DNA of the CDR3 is TGTGCCAGCAGTGAGACAGGGGGCCTGCAGCCCCAGCATTTT. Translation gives CASSETGGLQPQHF.

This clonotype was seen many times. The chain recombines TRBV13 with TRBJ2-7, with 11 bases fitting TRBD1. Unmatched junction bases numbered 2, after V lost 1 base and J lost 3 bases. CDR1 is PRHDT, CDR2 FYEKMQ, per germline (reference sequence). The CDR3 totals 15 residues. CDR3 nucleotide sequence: TGTGCCAGCAGCTTAGAGGGGACAGGGGGCTACGAGCAGTACTTC. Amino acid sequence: CASSLEGTGGYEQYF.

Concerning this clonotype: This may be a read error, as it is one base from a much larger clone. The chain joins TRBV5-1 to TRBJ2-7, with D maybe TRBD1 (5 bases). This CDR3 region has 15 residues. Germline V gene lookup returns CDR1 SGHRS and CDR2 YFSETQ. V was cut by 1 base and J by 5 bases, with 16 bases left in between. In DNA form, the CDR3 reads TGCGCCAGCAGCTTGAAAGAGCAGGGTACCAACGAGCAGTACTTC. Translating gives CASSLKEQGTNEQYF.

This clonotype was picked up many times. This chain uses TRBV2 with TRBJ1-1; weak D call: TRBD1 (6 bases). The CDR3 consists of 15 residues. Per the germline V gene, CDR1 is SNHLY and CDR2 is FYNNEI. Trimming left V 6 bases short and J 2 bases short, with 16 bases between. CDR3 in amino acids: CASRKETGSNTEAFF. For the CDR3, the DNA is TGTGCCAGCAGGAAAGAGACAGGAAGCAACACTGAAGCTTTCTTT.

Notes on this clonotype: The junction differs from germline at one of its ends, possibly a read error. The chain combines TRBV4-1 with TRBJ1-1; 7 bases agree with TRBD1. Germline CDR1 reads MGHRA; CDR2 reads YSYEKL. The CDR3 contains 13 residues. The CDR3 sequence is CASGTGDRTEAFF. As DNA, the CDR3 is TGTGCCAGCGGCACAGGGGACCGCACTGAAGCTTTCTTT.

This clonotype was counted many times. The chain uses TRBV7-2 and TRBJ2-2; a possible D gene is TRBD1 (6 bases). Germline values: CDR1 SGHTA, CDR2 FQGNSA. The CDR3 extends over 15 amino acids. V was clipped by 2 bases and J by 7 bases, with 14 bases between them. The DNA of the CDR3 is TGTGCCAGCAGCTTAACAGGGCTAGATGGCGGGGAGCTGTTTTTT. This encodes CASSLTGLDGGELFF.

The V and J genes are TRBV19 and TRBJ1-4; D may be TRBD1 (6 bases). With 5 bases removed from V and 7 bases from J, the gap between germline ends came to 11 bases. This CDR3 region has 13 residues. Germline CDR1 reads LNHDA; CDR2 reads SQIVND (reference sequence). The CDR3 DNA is TGTGCCAGTAGTCCTGCAGGGGTTGAAAAACTGTTTTTT. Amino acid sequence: CASSPAGVEKLFF.

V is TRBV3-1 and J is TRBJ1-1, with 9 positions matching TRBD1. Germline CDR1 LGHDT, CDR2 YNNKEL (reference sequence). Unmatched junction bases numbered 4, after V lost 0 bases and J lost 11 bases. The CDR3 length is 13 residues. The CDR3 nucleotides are TGTGCCAGCAGCCAAGATATACAGGGGGCCGCTTTCTTT. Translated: CASSQDIQGAAFF. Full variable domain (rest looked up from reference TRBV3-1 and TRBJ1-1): DTAVSQTPKYLVTQMGNDKSIKCEQNLGHDTMYWYKQDSKKFLKIMFSYNNKELIINETVPNRFSPKSPDKAHLNLHINSLELGDSAVYFCASSQDIQGAAFFGQGTRLTVV.

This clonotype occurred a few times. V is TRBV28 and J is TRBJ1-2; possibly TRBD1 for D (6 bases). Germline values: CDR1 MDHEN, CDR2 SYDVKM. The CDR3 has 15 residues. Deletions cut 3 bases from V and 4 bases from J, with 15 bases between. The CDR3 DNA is TGTGCCAGCAGTTTTCCCCTGGACAGTTCCTATGGCTACACCTTC. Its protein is CASSFPLDSSYGYTF.

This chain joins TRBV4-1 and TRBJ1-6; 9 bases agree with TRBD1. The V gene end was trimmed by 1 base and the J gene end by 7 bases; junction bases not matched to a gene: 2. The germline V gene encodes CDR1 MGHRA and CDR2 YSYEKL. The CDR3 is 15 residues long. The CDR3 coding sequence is TGCGCCAGCAGCCAAGCTGGGACAGGGAATTCACCCCTCCACTTT. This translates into CASSQAGTGNSPLHF.

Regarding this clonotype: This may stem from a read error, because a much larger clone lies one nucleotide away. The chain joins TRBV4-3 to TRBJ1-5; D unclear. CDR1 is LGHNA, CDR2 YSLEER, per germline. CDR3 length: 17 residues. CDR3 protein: CASSPWWTVDSDQPQHF. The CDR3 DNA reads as TGCGCCAGCAGTCCGTGGTGGACCGTCGATAGCGATCAGCCCCAGCATTTT.

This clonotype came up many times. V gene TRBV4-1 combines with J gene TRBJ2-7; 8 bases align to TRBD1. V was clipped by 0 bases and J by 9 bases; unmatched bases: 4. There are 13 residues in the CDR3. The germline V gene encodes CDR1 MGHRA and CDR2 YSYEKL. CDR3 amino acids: CASSQDQGAVQYF. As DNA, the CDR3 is TGCGCCAGCAGCCAAGATCAGGGGGCCGTGCAGTACTTC.

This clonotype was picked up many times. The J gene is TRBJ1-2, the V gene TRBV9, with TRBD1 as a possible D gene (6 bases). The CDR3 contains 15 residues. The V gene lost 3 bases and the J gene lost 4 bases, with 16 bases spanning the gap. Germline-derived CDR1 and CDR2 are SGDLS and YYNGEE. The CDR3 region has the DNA TGTGCCAGCAGCGGGGACACAAAGCTGTCCTATGGCTACACCTTC. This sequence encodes CASSGDTKLSYGYTF.

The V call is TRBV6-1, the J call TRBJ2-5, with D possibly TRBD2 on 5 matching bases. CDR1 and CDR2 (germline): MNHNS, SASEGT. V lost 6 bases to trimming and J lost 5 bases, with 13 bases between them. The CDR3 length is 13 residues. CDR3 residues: CASSGVGAETQYF. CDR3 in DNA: TGTGCCAGCAGCGGGGTGGGAGCGGAGACCCAGTACTTC.

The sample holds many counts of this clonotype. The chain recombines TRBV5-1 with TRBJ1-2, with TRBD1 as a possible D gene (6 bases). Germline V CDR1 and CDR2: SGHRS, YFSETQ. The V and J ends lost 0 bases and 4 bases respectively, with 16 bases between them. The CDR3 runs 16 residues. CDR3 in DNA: TGCGCCAGCAGCTTGGGGGGGCAGCAAACCTCCTATGGCTACACCTTC. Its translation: CASSLGGQQTSYGYTF.

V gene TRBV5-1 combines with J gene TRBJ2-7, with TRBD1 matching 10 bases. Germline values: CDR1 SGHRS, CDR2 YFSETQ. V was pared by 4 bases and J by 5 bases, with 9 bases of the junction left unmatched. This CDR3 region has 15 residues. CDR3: CASSGGTGVSDEQYF. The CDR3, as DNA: TGCGCCAGCAGCGGCGGGACAGGGGTCAGCGACGAGCAGTACTTC.